One sample yielded the 16 T cell receptor beta chains listed below, sequenced in a study of OX40 agonist ivuxolimab in advanced cancers. TCRdb's table, derived via immunoSEQ multiplex PCR, lists solely in-frame clones and lacks some. The sample yields over 95,000 clones, around nine tenths seen once. The source was CD4+ or CD8+ T cells sorted from blood, collected in a trial of the OX40 agonist ivuxolimab. Receptors were obtained from an adult with an advanced solid tumor such as melanoma, head and neck, liver or kidney cancer.

The table lists this clone with a few counts. The genes are TRBV6-6 and TRBJ1-1; possible D gene TRBD1, 5 bases. Germline values: CDR1 MNHNY, CDR2 SVGAGI (reference sequence). This CDR3 region has 13 residues. V lost 5 bases and J lost 4, with 11 bases in between. The CDR3 loop is CASSPGSGTEAFF. CDR3 DNA sequence: TGTGCCAGCAGTCCAGGGTCGGGCACTGAAGCTTTCTTT.

This sequence joins TRBV7-3 and TRBJ2-6; D is unresolved. CDR3 length: 16 amino acids. The V end was cut by 4 bases, the J end by 0 bases, with 10 bases between. The germline V gene encodes CDR1 SGHTA and CDR2 FQGTGA. The CDR3 DNA reads as TGTGCCAGCAGCTCCAGTCCGAGCTCTGGGGCCAACGTCCTGACTTTC. Its protein is CASSSSPSSGANVLTF.

The rearrangement joins TRBV10-3 to TRBJ2-3, with D maybe TRBD2 (7 bases). The V end was cut by 10 bases, the J end by 1 base, with 18 bases between. The CDR3 is 15 residues long. Germline CDR1 ENHRY, CDR2 SYGVKD. The CDR3 protein is CATKTGGGGTDTQYF. The CDR3 DNA reads as TGTGCCACCAAAACCGGCGGGGGCGGCACAGATACGCAGTATTTT.

CDR3 region: CASRRNWGTSETQYF. DNA of the CDR3: TGTGCCAGCAGACGCAACTGGGGAACCAGCGAGACCCAGTACTTC. The genes are TRBV11-2 and TRBJ2-5; D is unclear. The CDR3 is made up of 15 amino acids. Germline assignment: CDR1 SGHAT and CDR2 FQNNGV. V lost 6 bases, J lost 5 bases, and 19 bases lay in between.

This clone was recorded only once. The chain's CDR3 is CASSIGSGGREKLFF. DNA of the CDR3: TGTGCCAGTAGTATTGGTTCAGGGGGTCGTGAAAAACTGTTTTTT. The genes are TRBV19 and TRBJ1-4; the match to TRBD1 covers 7 bases. From germline, CDR1 is LNHDA and CDR2 SQIVND (reference sequence). Trimming cost V 3 bases and J 7 bases; bases outside gene matches: 8. The CDR3 consists of 15 residues.

About this clone itself: The junction and the germline gene differ at one end; a read error may be behind it. The chain joins TRBV7-8 to TRBJ2-7; 10 bases are a match to TRBD1. The CDR3 totals 14 residues. CDR1 is SGHVS, CDR2 FQNEAQ, per germline. The CDR3 spells CASSLAAMDRGSNF. The CDR3 nucleotides are TGTGCCAGCAGCTTAGCGGCCATGGACAGGGGGTCAAACTTC.

The J gene is TRBJ1-4, the V gene TRBV7-8; D is possibly TRBD1 (5 bases). Germline V gene sequence: CDR1 SGHVS, CDR2 FQNEAQ. The CDR3 has 15 amino acids. V lost 5 bases to trimming and J lost 8 bases, with 18 bases between them. CDR3 sequence: CASSLAGGGHEKLFF. DNA for the CDR3: TGTGCCAGCAGCCTTGCGGGGGGAGGCCACGAAAAACTGTTTTTT.

The genes are TRBV20-1 and TRBJ2-3; D remains ambiguous. The germline V gene has CDR1 DFQATT and CDR2 SNEGSKA (reference sequence). CDR3 length equals 11 residues. V lost 4 bases and J 6 bases, leaving 8 bases between the germline ends. Here the CDR3 DNA reads TGCAGTGCTACAGAGATTGATACGCAGTATTTT. Its translation: CSATEIDTQYF.

The chain employs TRBV6-6 and TRBJ1-4, with D perhaps matching TRBD1 (5 bases). The germline V and J ends were trimmed by 7 bases and 7 bases, with 22 bases remaining between them. The germline V gene has CDR1 MNHNY and CDR2 SVGAGI (reference sequence). This CDR3 has 16 amino acids. As DNA, the CDR3 is TGTGCCAGCACAGTCCACCGGGACCTAAGGGGTGAAAAACTGTTTTTT. Encoded protein: CASTVHRDLRGEKLFF.

CDR3 DNA sequence: TGTGCCAGCAGTTCAGAGTACAATGAGCAGTTCTTC. It encodes CASSSEYNEQFF. The J gene is TRBJ2-1, the V gene TRBV28, with D unresolved. The ends were cut back, 4 bases at V and 4 bases at J, with 5 bases in the middle. The CDR3 has 12 amino acids. Germline CDR1 reads MDHEN; CDR2 reads SYDVKM.

The J gene is TRBJ2-3, the V gene TRBV7-2; 9 nucleotides line up with TRBD1. Germline loops: CDR1 SGHTA, CDR2 FQGNSA. The CDR3 is made up of 16 amino acids. V gave up 6 bases and J gave up 2 bases; unmatched junction bases: 9. The CDR3 sequence is CASRQGTGPLTDTQYF. The CDR3 DNA reads as TGTGCCAGCAGGCAGGGGACAGGGCCCCTCACAGATACGCAGTATTTT.

The chain uses TRBV28 and TRBJ1-2, with TRBD1 identical over 9 bases. J lost 8 bases, V lost 8 bases, and 12 bases had no gene match. The CDR3 has 14 residues. The germline V gene has CDR1 MDHEN and CDR2 SYDVKM. CDR3 amino acids: CASELPGQGVGYTF. The DNA of the CDR3 is TGTGCCAGCGAACTACCGGGACAGGGTGTGGGCTACACCTTC.

V and J are TRBV9 and TRBJ2-7, with D unresolved. This CDR3 is 12 amino acids long. V was trimmed by 4 bases and J by 5 bases, leaving 10 bases between them. The germline gives CDR1 SGDLS, CDR2 YYNGEE. In DNA form, the CDR3 reads TGTGCCAGCAGCTCCTCCAGGAACGAGCAGTACTTC. Translating gives CASSSSRNEQYF.

This chain uses TRBV28 with TRBJ2-2; D may be TRBD1 or TRBD2 (6 bases each). The V end lost 6 bases, the J end lost 4 bases, and 18 bases lay between the germline ends. The germline CDR1 and CDR2 sequences are MDHEN and SYDVKM. This CDR3 has 16 amino acids. CDR3 loop: CASRGRGLITTGELFF. The CDR3 region has the DNA TGTGCCAGCAGGGGCCGGGGGCTTATAACCACCGGGGAGCTGTTTTTT.

The V call is TRBV19, the J call TRBJ1-1; no reliable D call. V lost 5 bases and J 1 base, leaving 8 bases between the germline ends. Germline CDR1 is LNHDA and CDR2 is SQIVND (reference sequence). CDR3 length: 13 residues. Written as DNA, the CDR3 is TGTGCCAGTAGTCAAGCACCGAACACTGAAGCTTTCTTT. It yields the protein CASSQAPNTEAFF.

The V gene is TRBV7-2, the J gene TRBJ1-6; D gene uncertain. From germline, CDR1 is SGHTA and CDR2 FQGNSA. The CDR3 loop spans 14 amino acids. V gave up 1 base and J gave up 14 bases, with 15 bases separating them. The CDR3 spells CASSLGQQGGSLHF. The CDR3 DNA reads TGTGCCAGCAGCTTAGGCCAGCAAGGCGGGTCCCTCCACTTT.